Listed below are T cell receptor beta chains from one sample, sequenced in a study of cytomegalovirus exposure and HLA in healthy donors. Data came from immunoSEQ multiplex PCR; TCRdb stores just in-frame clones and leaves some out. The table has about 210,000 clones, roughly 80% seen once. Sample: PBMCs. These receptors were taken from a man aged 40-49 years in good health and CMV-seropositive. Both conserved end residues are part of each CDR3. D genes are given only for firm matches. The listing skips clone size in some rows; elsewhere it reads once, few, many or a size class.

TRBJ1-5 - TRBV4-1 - CASSQDAGGNQPQHF TGCGCCAGCAGCCAAGATGCGGGGGGCAACCAGCCCCAGCATTTT
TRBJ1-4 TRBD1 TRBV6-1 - CASSEHPQHGQGNEKLFF TGTGCCAGCAGTGAACATCCCCAACATGGACAGGGAAATGAAAAACTGTTTTTT
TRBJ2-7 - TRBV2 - CASTEGDEQYF TGTGCCAGCACCGAGGGGGACGAGCAGTACTTC
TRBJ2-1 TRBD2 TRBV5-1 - CASSEGLADNEQFF TGCGCCAGCAGCGAGGGACTAGCGGACAATGAGCAGTTCTTC
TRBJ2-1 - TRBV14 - CASSQGLTVWDEQFF TGTGCCAGCAGCCAAGGGTTGACTGTTTGGGATGAGCAGTTCTTC
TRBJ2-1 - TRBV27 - CASSPLGGVSRNEQFF TGTGCCAGCAGTCCCCTGGGGGGAGTGTCGCGCAATGAGCAGTTCTTC
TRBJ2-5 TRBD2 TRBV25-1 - CASKAGVETQYF TGTGCCAGCAAAGCGGGAGTGGAGACCCAGTACTTC
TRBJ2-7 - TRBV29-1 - CSVFFGASPYEQYF TGCAGCGTTTTCTTTGGGGCCTCCCCCTACGAGCAGTACTTC
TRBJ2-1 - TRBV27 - CASRMAGTYNEQFF TGTGCCAGCAGGATGGCGGGGACCTACAATGAGCAGTTCTTC
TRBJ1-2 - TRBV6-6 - CASSQGRDYGYTF TGTGCCAGCAGTCAAGGGCGGGACTATGGCTACACCTTC
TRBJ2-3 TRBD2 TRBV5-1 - CASSLVPAGGLTDTQYF TGCGCCAGCAGCTTGGTCCCAGCGGGAGGGCTAACAGATACGCAGTATTTT
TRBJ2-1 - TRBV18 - CASSSGHTNEQFF TGTGCCAGCTCATCGGGACACACCAATGAGCAGTTCTTC
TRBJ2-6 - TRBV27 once CASSLGVGGSGANVLTF TGTGCCAGCAGTTTAGGAGTGGGTGGCTCTGGGGCCAACGTCCTGACTTTC
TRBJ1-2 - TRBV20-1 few CSVPDGYTF TGCAGTGTACCGGATGGCTACACCTTC
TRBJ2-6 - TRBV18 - CASSPKGTSLSGANVLTF TGTGCCAGCTCACCAAAGGGGACATCCCTCTCTGGGGCCAACGTCCTGACTTTC
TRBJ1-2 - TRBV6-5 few CASRVGFYGYTF TGTGCCAGCCGGGTTGGGTTTTATGGCTACACCTTC
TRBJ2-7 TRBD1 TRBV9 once CASSVGAGGGYEQYF TGTGCCAGCAGCGTAGGGGCAGGGGGTGGGTACGAGCAGTACTTC
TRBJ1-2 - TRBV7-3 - CASSLRGNYGYTF TGTGCCAGCAGCTTAAGAGGAAACTATGGCTACACCTTC
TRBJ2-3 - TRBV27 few CASSFGGTDTQYF TGTGCCAGCAGTTTTGGAGGCACAGATACGCAGTATTTT
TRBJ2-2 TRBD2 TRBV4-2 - CASSQGGAGAITGELFF TGTGCCAGCAGCCAAGGAGGGGCGGGAGCGATCACCGGGGAGCTGTTTTTT
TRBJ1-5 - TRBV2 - CASSDWGRSSLYSNQPQHF TGTGCCAGCAGTGATTGGGGCAGGAGTTCCCTATATAGCAATCAGCCCCAGCATTTT
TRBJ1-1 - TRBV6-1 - CASSEAGATLF TGTGCCAGCAGTGAAGCAGGGGCCACGTTATTT
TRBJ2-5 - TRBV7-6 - CASSLVNRVGETQYF TGTGCCAGCAGCCTCGTCAACAGGGTAGGGGAGACCCAGTACTTC
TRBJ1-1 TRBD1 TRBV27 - CASSLRTGEVFTEAFF TGTGCCAGCAGTCTTAGGACAGGGGAGGTCTTCACTGAAGCTTTCTTT
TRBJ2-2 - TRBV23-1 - CASDGGVTGELFF TGCGCCAGCGACGGAGGGGTGACCGGGGAGCTGTTTTTT
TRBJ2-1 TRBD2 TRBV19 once CATSPGGPNEQFF TGTGCCACCTCGCCGGGAGGGCCTAATGAGCAGTTCTTC
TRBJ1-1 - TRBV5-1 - CASSLVGQIEAFF TGCGCCAGCAGCTTGGTCGGACAGATCGAAGCTTTCTTT
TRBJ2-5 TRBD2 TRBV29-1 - CGGLVPRSTKETQYF TGCGGCGGACTAGTCCCGAGGTCCACCAAAGAGACCCAGTACTTC
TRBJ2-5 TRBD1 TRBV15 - CATSTLDRGETQYF TGTGCCACCAGCACCCTGGACAGGGGTGAGACCCAGTACTTC
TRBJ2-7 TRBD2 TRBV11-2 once CASSPRTSGGTYEQYF TGTGCCAGCAGCCCGCGGACTAGCGGGGGAACCTACGAGCAGTACTTC
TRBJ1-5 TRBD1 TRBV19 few CASSIVPGGNQPQHF TGTGCCAGTAGTATAGTTCCAGGGGGGAATCAGCCCCAGCATTTT
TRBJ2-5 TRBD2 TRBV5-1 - CASSALVAGQETQYF TGCGCCAGCAGCGCCTTGGTAGCGGGCCAAGAGACCCAGTACTTC
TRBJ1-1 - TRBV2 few CASRGVRGSLEAFF TGTGCCAGCAGGGGTGTGAGGGGGAGCCTTGAAGCTTTCTTT
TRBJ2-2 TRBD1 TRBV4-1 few CASSDRTGGANTGELFF TGCGCCAGCAGCGATCGGACAGGGGGCGCGAACACCGGGGAGCTGTTTTTT
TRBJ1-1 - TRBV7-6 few CASSLGVGGEAFF TGTGCCAGCAGCTTAGGGGTCGGGGGTGAAGCTTTCTTT
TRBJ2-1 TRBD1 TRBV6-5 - CASSPGTGGYEQFF TGTGCCAGCAGCCCGGGGACAGGGGGCTACGAGCAGTTCTTC
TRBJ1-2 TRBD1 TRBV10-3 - CAIRSGQGSQANYGYTF TGTGCCATCAGGTCGGGACAGGGGAGTCAAGCTAACTATGGCTACACCTTC
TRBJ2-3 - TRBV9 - CASSPSGLSDTQYF TGTGCCAGCAGCCCAAGCGGGCTGTCAGATACGCAGTATTTT
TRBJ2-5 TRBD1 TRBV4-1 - CASSQSPGQGFLRQETTQYF TGCGCCAGCAGCCAGTCCCCGGGACAGGGGTTTCTCCGACAGGAGACAACCCAGTACTTC
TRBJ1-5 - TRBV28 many CASNLSGGNQPQHF TGTGCCAGCAATCTCTCAGGGGGCAATCAGCCCCAGCATTTT
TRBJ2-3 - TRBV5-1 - CASSLALILTDTQYF TGCGCCAGCAGCTTGGCTCTTATCCTCACAGATACGCAGTATTTT
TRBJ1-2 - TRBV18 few CASSQEADARGYTF TGTGCCAGCTCGCAAGAAGCGGACGCTCGTGGCTACACCTTC
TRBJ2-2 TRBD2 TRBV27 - CASSFLAGGDTGELFF TGTGCCAGCAGTTTCCTAGCGGGAGGTGACACCGGGGAGCTGTTTTTT
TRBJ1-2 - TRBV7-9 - CAGGGQSYGYTF TGTGCCGGGGGGGGGCAGTCCTATGGCTACACCTTC